These 21 T cell receptor beta chains were all obtained from the same sample, sequenced in a study of regulatory T cells in long-lasting Graves disease. Time point specified: newly diagnosed GD, antithyroid drugs for less than 3 months. From RNA extracted from PBMCs, the TCR library was made. Construction of TCR beta libraries relied on iRepertoire HTBI primers and on Arm-PCR targeting CDR3 regions. TCRdb reanalysed the multiplex PCR reads using MiXCR and keeps one entry per CDR3 protein. The sample lists about 610,000 distinct CDR3 sequences, 15% to 20% occurring once. These same data were also listed under a study on T cells in Graves' hyperthyroidism and ophthalmopathy.

The sequencing here drew on peripheral blood mononuclear cells (PBMCs), taken at new diagnosis, from a patient treated with antithyroid drugs. These receptor sequences come from a man younger than 35 with Graves disease.

This clonotype has at least ten counts. The chain carries TRBV11-2 and TRBJ2-5; D unclear. V lost 0 bases and J lost 0, with 11 bases in between. The CDR3 runs to 16 residues. The germline V gene has CDR1 SGHAT and CDR2 FQNNGV. The CDR3 sequence is CASSLEAGDYQETQYF. CDR3 nucleotide sequence: TGTGCCAGCAGCTTAGAGGCAGGAGACTACCAAGAGACCCAGTACTTC.

The chain employs TRBV6-2 or TRBV6-3 and TRBJ2-2; D is perhaps TRBD1 or TRBD2 (5 bases each). CDR1 MNHEY and CDR2 SVGEGT come from the germline V gene. Trimming took 2 bases from V and 3 from J, leaving 16 bases between them. This CDR3 comprises 17 residues. The CDR3 loop is CASSYPDRGSDTGELFF. CDR3 coding DNA: TGTGCCAGCAGTTACCCAGACAGAGGGAGTGACACCGGGGAGCTGTTTTTT.

This clonotype was seen more than once but under ten times. J is TRBJ2-5 and V is TRBV3-1, with no clear D. V gave up 0 bases and J gave up 5 bases, with 7 bases separating them. The germline V gene has CDR1 LGHDT and CDR2 YNNKEL (reference sequence). CDR3 length: 13 amino acids. The CDR3 DNA is TGTGCCAGCAGCCAAGACAACGAGGAGACCCAGTACTTC. Protein product: CASSQDNEETQYF.

This clonotype was observed a few times. The V call is TRBV11-1, the J call TRBJ2-2; D unresolved. The CDR3 consists of 16 residues. The germline V gene encodes CDR1 SGHAT and CDR2 FQDESV (reference sequence). Trimming shortened V by 2 bases and J by 3 bases, and 13 bases separated the two germline ends. CDR3 region: CASSLSGSADTGELFF. The CDR3 bases are TGTGCCAGCAGCTTATCCGGCTCCGCGGACACCGGGGAGCTGTTTTTT.

The chain links TRBV6-1 to TRBJ1-2; 9 bases fit TRBD1. With V trimmed by 7 bases and J by 8 bases, 11 bases remained unmatched. Germline CDR1 reads MNHNS; CDR2 reads SASEGT. The CDR3 runs to 14 residues. The CDR3 DNA is TGTGCCAGCACCAACGAGGGACAGGGTTTCGGCTACACCTTC. It yields the protein CASTNEGQGFGYTF.

The J gene is TRBJ2-5, the V gene TRBV4-1; D unclear. Germline loops: CDR1 MGHRA, CDR2 YSYEKL. This CDR3 contains 16 residues. The V end lost 0 bases, the J end lost 3 bases, and 14 bases lay between the germline ends. CDR3 sequence reads: CASSQEADGWEETQYF. In DNA, the CDR3 is TGCGCCAGCAGCCAAGAAGCCGACGGGTGGGAAGAGACCCAGTACTTC.

As to this clonotype: A much larger clone is a single base away; this may be a read error. The chain has TRBV7-2 and TRBJ2-7, with D hard to call. Trimming cost V 4 bases and J 2 bases, with 15 bases left between them. Germline assignment: CDR1 SGHTA and CDR2 FQGNSA. CDR3 length: 15 residues. In DNA, the CDR3 is TGTGCCAGCAGCTCTGGTGCGGATGCCCCCTACGAGCAGTACTTC. Translation gives CASSSGADAPYEQYF. Together with reference TRBV7-2 and TRBJ2-7, the CDR3 gives the full variable domain: GAGVSQSPSNKVTEKGKDVELRCDPISGHTALYWYRQSLGQGLEFLIYFQGNSAPDKSGLPSDRFSAERTGGSVSTLTIQRTQQEDSAVYLCASSSGADAPYEQYFGPGTRLTVT.

The CDR3 loop is CASSVARTGGTEAFF. The CDR3 DNA follows: TGTGCCAGCAGCGTAGCCCGAACCGGAGGAACTGAAGCTTTCTTT. The chain couples TRBV9 to TRBJ1-1; no definite D call. In germline, CDR1 is SGDLS, CDR2 YYNGEE. V gave up 0 bases and J gave up 5 bases, with 14 bases separating them. This CDR3 is 15 amino acids long.

This clonotype was recorded many times. The rearrangement uses TRBV12-3 or TRBV12-4 and TRBJ2-2; no clear D gene. This CDR3 spans 12 amino acids. V gave up 6 bases and J gave up 2 bases, with 4 bases separating them. For the CDR3, the DNA is TGTGCCAGCAGGCCCAACACCGGGGAGCTGTTTTTT. This sequence encodes CASRPNTGELFF.

This clonotype was seen more than once but under ten times. V is TRBV12-3 or TRBV12-4 and J is TRBJ1-2, with unresolved D. V gave up 6 bases and J gave up 2 bases, with 10 bases separating them. This CDR3 comprises 13 residues. CDR3 sequence (DNA): TGTGCCAGCAGCCAAACAGTGAACTATGGCTACACCTTC. It is translated as CASSQTVNYGYTF.

Ten or more counts support this clonotype. The chain uses TRBV7-9 and TRBJ2-1; the D is unclear. Germline CDR1 is SEHNR and CDR2 is FQNEAQ (reference sequence). The CDR3 extends over 15 amino acids. V was shortened by 5 bases and J by 4 bases, with 15 bases between the two germline ends. CDR3 residues: CASSGSSRLYNEQFF. The CDR3 coding sequence is TGTGCCAGCAGCGGGTCGTCCCGATTGTACAATGAGCAGTTCTTC.

The CDR3 DNA is TGCAGTGCTAGAGGGTTCAGGGCCCTCCCAGATACGCAGTATTTT. Residues: CSARGFRALPDTQYF. This chain links TRBV20-1 with TRBJ2-3, with D perhaps matching TRBD1 (5 bases). Trimming cost V 1 base and J 4 bases, with 15 bases left between them. Germline V CDR1 and CDR2: DFQATT, SNEGSKA (reference sequence). The CDR3 loop spans 15 amino acids.

A few counts support this clonotype. The J gene is TRBJ1-1, the V gene TRBV19; D remains unclear. Germline V gives CDR1 LNHDA, CDR2 SQIVND (reference sequence). The CDR3 covers 14 residues. Trimming removed 6 bases from V and 3 bases from J, with 14 bases in between. The CDR3 DNA reads as TGTGCCAGTAGCTGGACGTTGTCCGACACTGAAGCTTTCTTT. This translates into CASSWTLSDTEAFF.

In its sample, this clonotype was seen many times. The chain carries TRBV2 and TRBJ1-5; 7 positions match TRBD1. This CDR3 has 21 residues. Germline assignment: CDR1 SNHLY and CDR2 FYNNEI. Trimming removed 4 bases from V and 2 bases from J; junction bases left unmatched: 23. CDR3 sequence (DNA): TGTGCCAGCAGTGCATCTCACCCTCGGGAATTGACAGGGCTAGGCAATCAGCCCCAGCATTTT. It encodes CASSASHPRELTGLGNQPQHF.

This clonotype came up many times. The rearrangement uses TRBV27 and TRBJ1-1; 7 bases map to TRBD1. This CDR3 is 14 amino acids long. Germline values: CDR1 MNHEY, CDR2 SMNVEV (reference sequence). Losses at the gene ends were 7 bases for V and 0 bases for J; bases not matched to a gene: 5. The CDR3 region is CASIPGGLNTEAFF. For the CDR3, the DNA is TGTGCCAGCATCCCAGGGGGGTTGAACACTGAAGCTTTCTTT.

On this clonotype itself: Since a much larger clone is just one base distant, this may be a read error. The genes are TRBV7-3 and TRBJ2-4; no firm D call. The CDR3 has 15 amino acids. V dropped 3 bases and J dropped 13 bases, with 22 bases sitting between them. Germline CDR1 is SGHTA and CDR2 is FQGTGA. Written as DNA, the CDR3 is TGTGCCAGCAGCTTGGCGGACCCCCGAGTGGATGAGCAGTACTTC. Translating gives CASSLADPRVDEQYF. The full variable domain, completed using reference TRBV7-3 and TRBJ2-4, is GAGVSQTPSNKVTEKGKYVELRCDPISGHTALYWYRQSLGQGPEFLIYFQGTGAADDSGLPNDRFFAVRPEGSVSTLKIQRTERGDSAVYLCASSLADPRVDEQYFGAGTRLSVL.

This clonotype was recorded many times. The chain joins TRBV7-9 to TRBJ2-3, with 7 bases aligning to TRBD1. V shed 4 bases, J shed 1 base, and the junction held 8 bases outside the gene matches. This CDR3 contains 16 residues. Per germline, CDR1 SEHNR and CDR2 FQNEAQ (reference sequence). CDR3 coding DNA: TGTGCCAGCAGCTCGCCTTGGGACAGTCGCACAGATACGCAGTATTTT. Its protein is CASSSPWDSRTDTQYF.

This clonotype appeared many times. V and J are TRBV12-3 or TRBV12-4 and TRBJ2-7; 9 bases match TRBD2. This CDR3 comprises 14 residues. The V gene end was trimmed by 6 bases and the J gene end by 5 bases; junction bases not matched to a gene: 8. The CDR3 protein is CASRLGLALHEQYF. The CDR3 DNA reads as TGTGCCAGCAGATTGGGACTAGCTCTCCACGAGCAGTACTTC.

This clonotype came up many times. The chain is built from TRBV4-1 and TRBJ2-1; the D gene is possibly TRBD2 (6 bases). CDR3 length equals 15 residues. V lost 4 bases to trimming and J lost 1 base, with 11 bases between them. The germline V gene has CDR1 MGHRA and CDR2 YSYEKL. The CDR3 sequence: CASSPIAASYNEQFF. The CDR3 nucleotides read TGCGCCAGCAGCCCAATAGCGGCTTCCTACAATGAGCAGTTCTTC.

This clonotype was detected only a few times. The chain couples TRBV5-1 to TRBJ1-3, with 7 bases matching TRBD1. The ends lost 0 bases at V and 8 bases at J; junction bases unmatched: 11. Germline CDR1 reads SGHRS; CDR2 reads YFSETQ. This CDR3 has 16 amino acids. Here the CDR3 reads CASSLDGTAQGDTIYF. CDR3 coding DNA: TGCGCCAGCAGCTTGGATGGGACAGCCCAAGGGGACACCATATATTTT.

The chain links TRBV5-1 to TRBJ1-1, with 8 bases lining up with TRBD1. V trimming: 5 bases; J trimming: 2 bases; junction bases outside the gene matches: 5. The CDR3 consists of 14 residues. Per the germline V gene, CDR1 is SGHRS and CDR2 is YFSETQ. The CDR3 region has the DNA TGCGCCAGCAGGGGAGACAGGGGAAACACTGAAGCTTTCTTT. Translated: CASRGDRGNTEAFF. Based on the CDR3 plus reference TRBV5-1 and TRBJ1-1, the full variable domain is KAGVTQTPRYLIKTRGQQVTLSCSPISGHRSVSWYQQTPGQGLQFLFEYFSETQRNKGNFPGRFSGRQFSNSRSEMNVSTLELGDSALYLCASRGDRGNTEAFFGQGTRLTVV.